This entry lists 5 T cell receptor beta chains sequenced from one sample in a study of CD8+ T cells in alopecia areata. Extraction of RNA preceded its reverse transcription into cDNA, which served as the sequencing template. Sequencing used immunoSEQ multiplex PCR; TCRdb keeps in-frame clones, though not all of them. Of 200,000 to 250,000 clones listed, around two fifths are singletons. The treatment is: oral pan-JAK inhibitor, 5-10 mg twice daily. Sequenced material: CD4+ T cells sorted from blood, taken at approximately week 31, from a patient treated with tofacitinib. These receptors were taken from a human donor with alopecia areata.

CDR3: CARAIGSTNTGELFF. As DNA, the CDR3 is TGTGCCCGGGCGATAGGGTCGACAAACACCGGGGAGCTGTTTTTT. The J gene is TRBJ2-2, the V gene TRBV30; D not certain. Germline values: CDR1 GTSNPN, CDR2 SVGIG (reference sequence). The CDR3 totals 15 residues. V shed 8 bases and J shed 2 bases, with 18 bases lying between them. The entire variable domain, with the rest obtained from reference TRBV30 and TRBJ2-2, is as follows: SQTIHQWPATLVQPVGSPLSLECTVEGTSNPNLYWYRQAAGRGLQLLFYSVGIGQISSEVPQNLSASRPQDRQFILSSKKLLLSDSGFYLCARAIGSTNTGELFFGEGSRLTVL.

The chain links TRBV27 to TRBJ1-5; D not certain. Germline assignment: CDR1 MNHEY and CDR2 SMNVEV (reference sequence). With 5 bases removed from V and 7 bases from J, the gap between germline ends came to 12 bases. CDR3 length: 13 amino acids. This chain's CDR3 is CASSPADFQPQHF. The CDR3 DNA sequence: TGTGCCAGCAGTCCCGCGGATTTCCAGCCCCAGCATTTT.

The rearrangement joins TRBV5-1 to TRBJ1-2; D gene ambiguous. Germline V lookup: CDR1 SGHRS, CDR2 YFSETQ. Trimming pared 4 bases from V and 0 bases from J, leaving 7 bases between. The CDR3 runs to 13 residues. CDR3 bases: TGCGCCAGCAGCGCTACAGCTAACTATGGCTACACCTTC. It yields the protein CASSATANYGYTF.

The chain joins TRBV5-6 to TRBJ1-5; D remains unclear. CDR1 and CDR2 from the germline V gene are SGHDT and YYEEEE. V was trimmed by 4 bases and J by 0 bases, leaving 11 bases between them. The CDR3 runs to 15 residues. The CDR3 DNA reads TGTGCCAGCAGCCCGACCGGATATAGCAATCAGCCCCAGCATTTT. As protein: CASSPTGYSNQPQHF.

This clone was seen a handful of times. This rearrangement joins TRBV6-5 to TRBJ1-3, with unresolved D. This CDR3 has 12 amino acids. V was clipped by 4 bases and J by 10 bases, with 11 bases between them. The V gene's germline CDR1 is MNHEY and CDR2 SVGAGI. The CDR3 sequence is CASSSTAGTIYF. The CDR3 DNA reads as TGTGCCAGCAGTTCCACGGCGGGTACCATATATTTT.